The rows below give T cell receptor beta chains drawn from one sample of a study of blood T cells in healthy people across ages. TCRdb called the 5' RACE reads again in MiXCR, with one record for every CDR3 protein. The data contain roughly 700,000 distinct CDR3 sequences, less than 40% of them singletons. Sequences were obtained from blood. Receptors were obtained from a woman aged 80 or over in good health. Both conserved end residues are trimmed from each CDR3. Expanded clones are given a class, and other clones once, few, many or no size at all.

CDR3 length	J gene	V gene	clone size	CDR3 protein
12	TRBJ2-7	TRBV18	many	ASSRAGDRPEQY
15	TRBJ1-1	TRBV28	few	ASSPVTGVVMNTEAF
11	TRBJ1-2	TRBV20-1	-	SARPDTYYGYT
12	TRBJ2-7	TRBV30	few	AWGKGAGAYEQY
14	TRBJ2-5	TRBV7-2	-	TSSLATRGAYNEQY
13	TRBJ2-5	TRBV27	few	ASSARPGRYDEQY
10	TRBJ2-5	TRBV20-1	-	SSAGPLGEQY
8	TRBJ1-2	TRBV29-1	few	SVELGGYT
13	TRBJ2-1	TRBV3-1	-	TSSQGGLGYNEQF
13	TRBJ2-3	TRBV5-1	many	ASSFTGDSTDTQY
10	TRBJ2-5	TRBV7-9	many	ASRGPLETQY
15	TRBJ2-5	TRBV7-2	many	ASSPEAGGRNQETQY
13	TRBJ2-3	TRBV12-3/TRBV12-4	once	ASSFPALSKDTQY
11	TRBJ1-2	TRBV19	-	ASIAQGTYGYT
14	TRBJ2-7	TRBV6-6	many	ASSYSQTGDFYEQY
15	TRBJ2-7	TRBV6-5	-	ASSYSASLPRAYEQY
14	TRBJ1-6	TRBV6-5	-	ASSRPLQGAGSPLH
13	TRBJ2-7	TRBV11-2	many	ASSIPGHISYEQY
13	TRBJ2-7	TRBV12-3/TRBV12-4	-	ASSLGDSLSYEQY
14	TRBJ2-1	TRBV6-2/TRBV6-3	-	ASSYRTLSSYDEQF
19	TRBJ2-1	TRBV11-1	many	ASSGLAVGWRSAGGDNEQF
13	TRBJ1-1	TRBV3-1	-	ASSQVGGRGTEAF